These T cell receptor beta chains were read from a single sample in a study of blood T cell repertoires in COVID-19. Sequenced by immunoSEQ multiplex PCR; TCRdb stores in-frame clones only, minus some. The table has fewer than 700,000 clones, about 88% seen once. Sequencing was carried out using peripheral blood. These receptors were obtained from a woman between 50 and 59 years old with COVID-19, enrolled during active disease. The CDR3 runs from the conserved cysteine through the conserved F or W. Each record gives: CDR3 DNA, CDR3 protein, J gene, V gene, D gene, clone size. D genes are given only for firm matches. Clone sizes are given selectively: once, few, many, or a class where the clone is expanded.

cdr3_nt: TGCGCCAGCAGGAGGACAGGCCCCATGAACACTGAAGCTTTCTTT
cdr3_aa: CASRRTGPMNTEAFF
j_call: TRBJ1-1
v_call: TRBV5-1
d_call: TRBD1
clone_size: -

cdr3_nt: TGTGCCAGCAGCTCGACCGGACTAGCGGGTGAGCAGTTCTTC
cdr3_aa: CASSSTGLAGEQFF
j_call: TRBJ2-1
v_call: TRBV7-9
d_call: TRBD2
clone_size: -

cdr3_nt: TGCGCCAGCAGCGTGGGAAATAGCGGAGAGACCCAGTACTTC
cdr3_aa: CASSVGNSGETQYF
j_call: TRBJ2-5
v_call: TRBV5-1
d_call: -
clone_size: -

cdr3_nt: TGTGCCAGCAGCCCGGGACAGCCCAATGAGCAGTTCTTC
cdr3_aa: CASSPGQPNEQFF
j_call: TRBJ2-1
v_call: TRBV11-1
d_call: TRBD1
clone_size: -

cdr3_nt: TGTGCCAGCAGCTTACGACAGGGCGACGGCTACACCTTC
cdr3_aa: CASSLRQGDGYTF
j_call: TRBJ1-2
v_call: TRBV7-9
d_call: TRBD1
clone_size: -

cdr3_nt: TGTGCCATTACCACAGGGGCCCTAAACTATGGCTACACCTTC
cdr3_aa: CAITTGALNYGYTF
j_call: TRBJ1-2
v_call: TRBV10-3
d_call: TRBD1
clone_size: -

cdr3_nt: TGTGCCAGCACCCAGGACAGGGTCACAGATACGCAGTATTTT
cdr3_aa: CASTQDRVTDTQYF
j_call: TRBJ2-3
v_call: TRBV28
d_call: TRBD1
clone_size: -

cdr3_nt: TGTGCCAGCAGTGAGCGACAGGGGGCTTTGAACGAGCAGTACTTC
cdr3_aa: CASSERQGALNEQYF
j_call: TRBJ2-7
v_call: TRBV2
d_call: TRBD1
clone_size: -

cdr3_nt: TGTGCCAGTAAGACGCAAACAGGGTTGAATTCACCCCTCCACTTT
cdr3_aa: CASKTQTGLNSPLHF
j_call: TRBJ1-6
v_call: TRBV19
d_call: -
clone_size: -

cdr3_nt: TGTGCCAGCAGCCCGTCCCGGGGCAGGGGGCTCAGAACATACGAGCAGTACTTC
cdr3_aa: CASSPSRGRGLRTYEQYF
j_call: TRBJ2-7
v_call: TRBV14
d_call: TRBD1
clone_size: -

cdr3_nt: TGTGCCAGCAGCTTGGCCGGTGGCTACACCTTC
cdr3_aa: CASSLAGGYTF
j_call: TRBJ1-2
v_call: TRBV5-6
d_call: -
clone_size: few

cdr3_nt: TGCGCCAGCAGCCAAGACGGGGCGGGGAACTATGGCTACACCTTC
cdr3_aa: CASSQDGAGNYGYTF
j_call: TRBJ1-2
v_call: TRBV4-1
d_call: -
clone_size: -

cdr3_nt: TGTGCCAGCAGTTACGGGGCAGGGAACACTGAAGCTTTCTTT
cdr3_aa: CASSYGAGNTEAFF
j_call: TRBJ1-1
v_call: TRBV6-5
d_call: -
clone_size: -

cdr3_nt: TGTGCCAGCAGTGCTAGCCCTAGCTCCTACGAGCAGTACTTC
cdr3_aa: CASSASPSSYEQYF
j_call: TRBJ2-7
v_call: TRBV2
d_call: -
clone_size: -

cdr3_nt: TGTGCCAGCAGCTTAACCGGCCTTGACAGGGAGCAGTACTTC
cdr3_aa: CASSLTGLDREQYF
j_call: TRBJ2-7
v_call: TRBV7-3
d_call: -
clone_size: -

cdr3_nt: TGTGCCAGTAGTCTCAGGCATAGGACAGGGGGGATAGAAGCTTTCTTT
cdr3_aa: CASSLRHRTGGIEAFF
j_call: TRBJ1-1
v_call: TRBV19
d_call: TRBD1
clone_size: -

cdr3_nt: TGTGCCTCGTCCCCCCGGGGGAGCGATTCACCCCTCCACTTT
cdr3_aa: CASSPRGSDSPLHF
j_call: TRBJ1-6
v_call: TRBV30
d_call: -
clone_size: -

cdr3_nt: TGTGCCAGCTCACCAGGAGGGGCGGATCAGCCCCAGCATTTT
cdr3_aa: CASSPGGADQPQHF
j_call: TRBJ1-5
v_call: TRBV18
d_call: -
clone_size: -

cdr3_nt: TGTGCCAGCACCGGGACTAGCGGCAATGAGCAGTTCTTC
cdr3_aa: CASTGTSGNEQFF
j_call: TRBJ2-1
v_call: TRBV12-3/TRBV12-4
d_call: TRBD2
clone_size: -

cdr3_nt: TGCGCCAGCAGTCAATCGGGGAGGGTCCACACCGGGGAGCTGTTTTTT
cdr3_aa: CASSQSGRVHTGELFF
j_call: TRBJ2-2
v_call: TRBV23-1
d_call: TRBD2
clone_size: -

cdr3_nt: TGCGCCAGCAGCCAGAACAGGGCAGATGAAGCTTTCTTT
cdr3_aa: CASSQNRADEAFF
j_call: TRBJ1-1
v_call: TRBV4-1
d_call: -
clone_size: -

cdr3_nt: TGTGCCAGCAGCTTTAGCGGGGGGGCAGCAGATACGCAGTATTTT
cdr3_aa: CASSFSGGAADTQYF
j_call: TRBJ2-3
v_call: TRBV13
d_call: TRBD2
clone_size: -